This TCR beta chain came from a study of T cells in Graves' hyperthyroidism and ophthalmopathy. TCR beta CDR3 sequences were amplified from RNA transcripts. A set of HTBI primers served as the primers for a first-round RT-PCR of the TCR CDR3. One entry per CDR3 protein results from TCRdb running MiXCR on the multiplex PCR reads. Of roughly 100,000 distinct CDR3 sequences listed, approximately 42% are singletons. This clonotype was seen at least ten times. This CDR3 region has 15 residues. Deletions cut 5 bases from V and 2 bases from J, with 14 bases between. The specimen was peripheral blood or thyroid tissue (not recorded which). The sequence derives from a woman aged 30 to 39 with Graves' hyperthyroidism. This sequence joins TRBV12-3 or TRBV12-4 and TRBJ2-3, with D tentatively TRBD1 or TRBD2 (5 bases each). The CDR3 here is CASSRSGAYTDTQYF. The CDR3 DNA reads TGTGCCAGCAGTCGATCCGGGGCCTACACAGATACGCAGTATTTT.